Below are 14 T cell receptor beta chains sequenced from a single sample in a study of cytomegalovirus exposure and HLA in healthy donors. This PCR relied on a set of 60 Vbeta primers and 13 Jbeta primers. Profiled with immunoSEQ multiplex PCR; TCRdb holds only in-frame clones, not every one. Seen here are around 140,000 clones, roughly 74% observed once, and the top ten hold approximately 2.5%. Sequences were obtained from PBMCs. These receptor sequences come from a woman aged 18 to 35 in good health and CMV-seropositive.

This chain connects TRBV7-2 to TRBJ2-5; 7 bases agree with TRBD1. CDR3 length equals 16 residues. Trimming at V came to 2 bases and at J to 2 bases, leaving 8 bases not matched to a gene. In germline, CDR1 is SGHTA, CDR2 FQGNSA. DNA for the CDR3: TGTGCCAGCAGCTTAAATTTAGGGACAGCTCAAGAGACCCAGTACTTC. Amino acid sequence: CASSLNLGTAQETQYF.

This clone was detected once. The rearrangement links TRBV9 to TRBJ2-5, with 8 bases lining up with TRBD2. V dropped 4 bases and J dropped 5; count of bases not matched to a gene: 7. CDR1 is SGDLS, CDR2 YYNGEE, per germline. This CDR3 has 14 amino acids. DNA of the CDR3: TGTGCCAGCAGCTCCCCCGGCGGGGGGGAGACCCAGTACTTC. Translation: CASSSPGGGETQYF. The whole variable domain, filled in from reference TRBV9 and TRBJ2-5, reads DSGVTQTPKHLITATGQRVTLRCSPRSGDLSVYWYQQSLDQGLQFLIQYYNGEERAKGNILERFSAQQFPDLHSELNLSSLELGDSALYFCASSSPGGGETQYFGPGTRLLVL.

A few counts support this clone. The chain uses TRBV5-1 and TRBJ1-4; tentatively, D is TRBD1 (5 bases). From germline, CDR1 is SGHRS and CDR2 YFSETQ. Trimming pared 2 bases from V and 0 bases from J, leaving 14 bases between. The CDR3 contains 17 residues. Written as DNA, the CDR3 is TGCGCCAGCAGCTTACGGGGGACGGAAGCAACTAATGAAAAACTGTTTTTT. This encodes CASSLRGTEATNEKLFF.

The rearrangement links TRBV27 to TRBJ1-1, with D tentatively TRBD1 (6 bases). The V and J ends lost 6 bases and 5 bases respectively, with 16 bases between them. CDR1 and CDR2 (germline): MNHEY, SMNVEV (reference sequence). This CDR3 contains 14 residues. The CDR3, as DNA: TGTGCCAGCAGCCCACAGGGAAGGAAGACTGAAGCTTTCTTT. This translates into CASSPQGRKTEAFF.

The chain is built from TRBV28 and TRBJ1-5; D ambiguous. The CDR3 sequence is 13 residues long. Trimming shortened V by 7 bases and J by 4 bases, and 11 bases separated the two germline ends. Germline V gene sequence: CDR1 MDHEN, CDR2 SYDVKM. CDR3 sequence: CASTKPGNQPQHF. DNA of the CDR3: TGTGCCAGCACCAAACCCGGGAATCAGCCCCAGCATTTT. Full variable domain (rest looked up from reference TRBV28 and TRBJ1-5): DVKVTQSSRYLVKRTGEKVFLECVQDMDHENMFWYRQDPGLGLRLIYFSYDVKMKEKGDIPEGYSVSREKKERFSLILESASTNQTSMYLCASTKPGNQPQHFGDGTRLSIL.

The CDR3 DNA is TGTGCCTGGAGTGTAGGTCCGCGGAGTCCTTTGTACTTC. It translates to CAWSVGPRSPLYF. The V call is TRBV30, the J call TRBJ2-4; D unresolved. Germline V lookup: CDR1 GTSNPN, CDR2 SVGIG (reference sequence). The ends were cut back, 0 bases at V and 15 bases at J, with 18 bases in the middle. This CDR3 has 13 amino acids.

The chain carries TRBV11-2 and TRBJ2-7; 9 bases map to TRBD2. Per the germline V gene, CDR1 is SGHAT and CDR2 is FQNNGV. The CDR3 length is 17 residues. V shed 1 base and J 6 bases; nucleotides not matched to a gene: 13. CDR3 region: CASSLVSGGIFLGEQYF. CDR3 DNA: TGTGCCAGCAGCTTAGTTAGCGGGGGTATCTTCCTCGGCGAGCAGTACTTC.

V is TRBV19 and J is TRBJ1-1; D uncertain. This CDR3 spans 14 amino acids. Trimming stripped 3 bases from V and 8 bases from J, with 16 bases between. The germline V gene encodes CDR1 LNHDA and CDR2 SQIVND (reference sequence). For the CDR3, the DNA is TGTGCCAGTAGTATTGGTACTGCCCGATCCGAAGCTTTCTTT. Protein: CASSIGTARSEAFF.

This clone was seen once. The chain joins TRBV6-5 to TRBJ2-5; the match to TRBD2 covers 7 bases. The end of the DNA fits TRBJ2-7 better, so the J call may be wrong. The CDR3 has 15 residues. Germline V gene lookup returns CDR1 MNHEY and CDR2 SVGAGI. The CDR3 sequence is CASSRGGEQTYEQYF. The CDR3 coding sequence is TGTGCCAGCAGCCGGGGAGGGGAACAGACCTACGAGCAGTACTTC.

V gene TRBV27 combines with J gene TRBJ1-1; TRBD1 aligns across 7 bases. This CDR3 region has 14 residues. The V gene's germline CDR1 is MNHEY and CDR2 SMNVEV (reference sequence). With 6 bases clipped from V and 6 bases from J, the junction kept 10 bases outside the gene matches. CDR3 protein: CASRSQQGSSEAFF. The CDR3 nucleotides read TGTGCCAGCAGGTCTCAACAGGGGTCTTCTGAAGCTTTCTTT.

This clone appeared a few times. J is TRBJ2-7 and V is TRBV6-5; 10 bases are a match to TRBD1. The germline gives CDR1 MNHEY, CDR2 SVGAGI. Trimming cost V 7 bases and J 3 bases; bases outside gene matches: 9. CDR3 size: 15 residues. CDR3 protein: CASTPRQGAGYEQYF. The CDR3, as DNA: TGTGCCAGCACCCCCAGACAGGGGGCTGGCTACGAGCAGTACTTC.

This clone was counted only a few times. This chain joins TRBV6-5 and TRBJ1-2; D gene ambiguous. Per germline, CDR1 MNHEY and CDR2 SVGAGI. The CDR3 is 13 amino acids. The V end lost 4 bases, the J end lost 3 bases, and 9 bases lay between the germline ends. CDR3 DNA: TGTGCCAGCAGTTCCTTGGGAGACTATGGCTACACCTTC. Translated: CASSSLGDYGYTF.

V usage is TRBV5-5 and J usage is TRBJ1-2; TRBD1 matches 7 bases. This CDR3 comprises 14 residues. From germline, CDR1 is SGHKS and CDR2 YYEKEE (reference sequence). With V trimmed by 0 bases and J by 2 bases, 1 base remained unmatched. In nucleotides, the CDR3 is TGTGCCAGCAGCTTGGTACAGGGGAACTATGGCTACACCTTC. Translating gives CASSLVQGNYGYTF.

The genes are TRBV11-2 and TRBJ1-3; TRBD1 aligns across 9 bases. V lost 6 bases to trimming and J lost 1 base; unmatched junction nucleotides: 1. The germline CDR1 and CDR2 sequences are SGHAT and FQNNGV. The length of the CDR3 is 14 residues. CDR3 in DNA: TGTGCCAGCAGAGGACAGGGGTCTGGAAACACCATATATTTT. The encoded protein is CASRGQGSGNTIYF.